The rows below give T cell receptor beta chains drawn from one sample of a study of cytomegalovirus exposure and HLA in healthy donors. Repertoires were generated with immunoSEQ multiplex PCR, while TCRdb's copy carries only in-frame clones and drops some. The sample contains about 130,000 clones, around 80% of which appear only once. The sequenced material came from PBMCs. The receptors here all came from a man aged 30 to 45 in good health and CMV-seropositive. CDR3s include the opening cysteine and the closing phenylalanine or tryptophan. Fields, in order: CDR3 DNA, CDR3 protein, V gene, J gene, D gene, clone size. A D gene is named only where the DNA matches it firmly. Some rows have no size entry. The others give once, few or many, or a class for an expanded clone.

TGTGCCAGCAGCAGGGGAGGGACTGAAGCTTTCTTT	CASSRGGTEAFF	TRBV6-6	TRBJ1-1	.	.
TGTGCCAGCAGTCGAAGACAGGGTGGGACCGGGGAGCTGTTTTTT	CASSRRQGGTGELFF	TRBV6-5	TRBJ2-2	TRBD1	.
TGTGCCAGCCGGAGGGATGACGCGGGGGATACGCAGTATTTT	CASRRDDAGDTQYF	TRBV10-3	TRBJ2-3	.	.
TGTGCCAGCAGCCAGGCAACGGTGCCGGCCACTGAAGCTTTCTTT	CASSQATVPATEAFF	TRBV5-6	TRBJ1-1	.	.
TGTGCCAGCAGTTTTCTTCTCCAACTCTCCGGGACACACTACGAGCAGTACTTC	CASSFLLQLSGTHYEQYF	TRBV28	TRBJ2-7	.	.
TGTGCCAGCAGTTCGACAGGGGCGAGGAAGACCCAGTACTTC	CASSSTGARKTQYF	TRBV28	TRBJ2-5	TRBD1	.
TGTGCCAGCAGTAAAATCGGCAGGGCCTCCACCGGGGAGCTGTTTTTT	CASSKIGRASTGELFF	TRBV27	TRBJ2-2	.	once
TGTGCCAGCAGCGTAGCTACCACAGGGAGAGCTAACTATGGCTACACCTTC	CASSVATTGRANYGYTF	TRBV9	TRBJ1-2	.	.
TGCGCCAGCGCGGGGGGTCCCCTGTACAATGAGCAGTTCTTC	CASAGGPLYNEQFF	TRBV5-1	TRBJ2-1	TRBD2	.
TGTGCCAGCAGCCCCTCCCCCTCCTTTGAAGCTTTCTTT	CASSPSPSFEAFF	TRBV7-2	TRBJ1-1	.	.
TGTGCCAGCAGTTACAACAGGAACACTGAAGCTTTCTTT	CASSYNRNTEAFF	TRBV6-5	TRBJ1-1	.	.
TGTGCCATCAGTGAAGCGGTAGGACGGGGAACTAACTATGGCTACACCTTC	CAISEAVGRGTNYGYTF	TRBV10-3	TRBJ1-2	.	.
TGTGCCAGCAGTTACACCAATGGCGGACTAGCGGGAGAGGAGCAGTACTTC	CASSYTNGGLAGEEQYF	TRBV7-9	TRBJ2-7	TRBD2	once
TGTGCCAGCAGCCTCGCCGACAGGGGACCTAGCACAGATACGCAGTATTTT	CASSLADRGPSTDTQYF	TRBV7-3	TRBJ2-3	TRBD1	.
TGTGCCAGTAGTTTTGGACTAGCGGGCTACAATGAGCAGTTCTTC	CASSFGLAGYNEQFF	TRBV6-5	TRBJ2-1	TRBD2	.
TGCGCCAGCAGTGTCCAGCGGGAAGGCCTTCAAGAGACCCAGTACTTC	CASSVQREGLQETQYF	TRBV10-2	TRBJ2-5	TRBD2	.
TGTGCCAGCAGTTCCCGGGGGTACACCGGGGAGCTGTTTTTT	CASSSRGYTGELFF	TRBV28	TRBJ2-2	.	.
TGTGCCAGCAGCCCGGGGACTAGCGAAGGCTACGAGCAGTACTTC	CASSPGTSEGYEQYF	TRBV5-4	TRBJ2-7	TRBD2	.
TGCGCCAGCAGCCGACTAGCGGGAGCTACCGGGGAGCTGTTTTTT	CASSRLAGATGELFF	TRBV4-1	TRBJ2-2	TRBD2	.
TGCGCCAGCAGCCCCCTGGCGGGAGGGTTTTACAATGAGCAGTTCTTC	CASSPLAGGFYNEQFF	TRBV4-3	TRBJ2-1	TRBD2	.
TGCGCCAGCAGCTCTCGAGCTAACAATGAGCAGTTCTTC	CASSSRANNEQFF	TRBV10-1	TRBJ2-1	.	.
TGTGCCAGCAGTATGACAGGAAACGCCTACGAGCAGTACTTC	CASSMTGNAYEQYF	TRBV27	TRBJ2-7	.	few
TGTGCCAGCTCACCAACCGGAGATACGCAGTATTTT	CASSPTGDTQYF	TRBV18	TRBJ2-3	.	.
TGCGCCAGCAGCTTGGCAGATAACTATGGCTACACCTTC	CASSLADNYGYTF	TRBV5-1	TRBJ1-2	.	.
TGTGCCAGCAACGGGGGGTTTCTCTCCTACGAGCAGTACTTC	CASNGGFLSYEQYF	TRBV5-6	TRBJ2-7	TRBD2	.
TGTGCCATCAGTGCAATGGAGGGTTTGGATGAAAAACTGTTTTTT	CAISAMEGLDEKLFF	TRBV10-3	TRBJ1-4	.	few
TGTGCCAGCAGCTTAATTGGGGCGTATGGCTACACCTTC	CASSLIGAYGYTF	TRBV11-2	TRBJ1-2	.	.